Following are 8 T cell receptor beta chains from one sample sequenced in a study of persistence of HIV-infected CD4 T cells. The immunoSEQ assay was version 4, run in survey mode. Data came from immunoSEQ multiplex PCR; TCRdb stores just in-frame clones and leaves some out. The table shows about 47,000 clones, with 91% occurring only once. These receptors have no known antigen. Cells were stimulated nonspecifically with anti-CD3/anti-CD28 magnetic beads. Sorting of responding CD4+ T cells relied on upregulated CD40 ligand together with CD69. Here the sequenced sample was CD4+ T cells sorted from PBMCs after roughly 18-hour stimulation, taken from a patient who received antiretroviral therapy. All receptors derive from an adult man with HIV who was CMV-seropositive.

The rearrangement joins TRBV2 to TRBJ2-4; maybe TRBD1 (6 bases). Trimming stripped 7 bases from V and 0 bases from J, with 19 bases between. CDR1 SNHLY and CDR2 FYNNEI come from the germline V gene. The CDR3 is 17 amino acids. The CDR3 DNA reads as TGTGCCAGCAACAGACAGGTTCCTAGTATAGCCAAAAACATTCAGTACTTC. This encodes CASNRQVPSIAKNIQYF. Full variable domain (outside the CDR3, taken from reference TRBV2 and TRBJ2-4): EPEVTQTPSHQVTQMGQEVILRCVPISNHLYFYWYRQILGQKVEFLVSFYNNEISEKSEIFDDQFSVERPDGSNFTLKIRSTKLEDSAMYFCASNRQVPSIAKNIQYFGAGTRLSVL.

The V call is TRBV10-2, the J call TRBJ2-3; possibly TRBD1 for D (6 bases). With 5 bases removed from V and 4 bases from J, the gap between germline ends came to 16 bases. There are 15 residues in the CDR3. Germline loops: CDR1 WSHSY, CDR2 SAAADI. This CDR3 reads CASSRAGVSPDTQYF. DNA of the CDR3: TGCGCCAGCAGTAGGGCAGGGGTTTCCCCAGATACGCAGTATTTT.

The rearrangement joins TRBV6-1 to TRBJ2-1; D is perhaps TRBD2 (7 bases). With 0 bases removed from V and 5 bases from J, the gap between germline ends came to 23 bases. The germline V gene has CDR1 MNHNS and CDR2 SASEGT. CDR3 length: 19 amino acids. This CDR3 reads CASSEAGPAAGAWDNEQFF. In nucleotides, the CDR3 is TGTGCCAGCAGTGAAGCTGGTCCCGCGGCGGGGGCTTGGGACAATGAGCAGTTCTTC.

This clone appeared a single time. The rearrangement joins TRBV28 to TRBJ1-5; 11 bases are a match to TRBD1. The CDR3 consists of 15 residues. Germline V gene sequence: CDR1 MDHEN, CDR2 SYDVKM. V lost 4 bases and J lost 4; bases outside the gene matches: 3. CDR3 bases: TGTGCCAGCAGTTCGGGACAGGGGGGAAATCAGCCCCAGCATTTT. Translation gives CASSSGQGGNQPQHF.

The chain couples TRBV18 to TRBJ2-1; no clear D. CDR3 length equals 15 residues. V lost 4 bases, J lost 3 bases, and 13 bases lay in between. Germline-derived CDR1 and CDR2 are KGHSH and LQKENI. This CDR3 reads CASSLMGSDYNEQFF. The CDR3 nucleotides read TGTGCCAGCTCACTAATGGGGTCTGACTACAATGAGCAGTTCTTC.

V and J are TRBV12-3 or TRBV12-4 and TRBJ2-2, with no clear D. The CDR3 contains 13 residues. V lost 6 bases and J lost 8, with 13 bases in between. The CDR3 reads CASRLRRGGELFF. The DNA for the CDR3 is TGTGCCAGCAGACTTAGGCGCGGAGGGGAGCTGTTTTTT.

The chain joins TRBV25-1 to TRBJ2-7; the D is unclear. Trimming took 3 bases from V and 2 from J, leaving 11 bases between them. CDR1 MGHDK and CDR2 SYGVNS come from the germline V gene. The CDR3 runs to 14 residues. CDR3 in amino acids: CASSDEYGTYEQYF. The CDR3 nucleotides read TGTGCCAGCAGTGACGAGTACGGTACCTACGAGCAGTACTTC.

This chain uses TRBV2 with TRBJ1-5, with 8 bases aligning to TRBD1. Germline assignment: CDR1 SNHLY and CDR2 FYNNEI. J gave up 0 bases and V 0 bases, and 7 bases lay outside the gene matches. The CDR3 covers 18 residues. This CDR3 reads CASSEALGTGDSNQPQHF. The CDR3 DNA follows: TGTGCCAGCAGTGAAGCGCTGGGGACAGGTGATAGCAATCAGCCCCAGCATTTT.